Following are 21 T cell receptor beta chains from one sample sequenced in a study of cytomegalovirus exposure and HLA in healthy donors. TCRdb's copy holds only in-frame clones and misses some; the assay was immunoSEQ multiplex PCR. The sample includes 85,000 to 120,000 clones, around 96% seen only once; the top ten take roughly 0.82%. The material sequenced was PBMCs. Every receptor here comes from a woman under 30 in good health and CMV-seronegative.

This sequence joins TRBV27 and TRBJ1-2; D possibly corresponds to TRBD1 (6 bases). Germline values: CDR1 MNHEY, CDR2 SMNVEV (reference sequence). The germline V and J ends were trimmed by 7 bases and 6 bases, with 15 bases remaining between them. The CDR3 has 13 amino acids. The CDR3, as DNA: TGTGCCAGCATGGGGGGGGCGAGAAATGGCTACACCTTC. It is translated as CASMGGARNGYTF.

The V and J genes are TRBV4-1 and TRBJ1-1; maybe TRBD1 (6 bases). The V and J ends lost 4 bases and 0 bases respectively, with 15 bases between them. Germline lookup yields CDR1 MGHRA and CDR2 YSYEKL. There are 16 residues in the CDR3. For the CDR3, the DNA is TGCGCCAGCAGCCGCACAGGGCCAATCATGAACACTGAAGCTTTCTTT. This gives the protein CASSRTGPIMNTEAFF.

This chain connects TRBV5-1 to TRBJ2-5; 12 positions agree with TRBD2. After removal of 0 bases from V and 4 bases from J, the junction contained 4 bases not matched to a gene. This CDR3 comprises 16 residues. Germline values: CDR1 SGHRS, CDR2 YFSETQ. CDR3 region: CASSLDMGLAGETQYF. Here the CDR3 DNA reads TGCGCCAGCAGCTTGGATATGGGACTAGCGGGAGAGACCCAGTACTTC.

The J gene is TRBJ1-5, the V gene TRBV10-1, with no clear D. The germline CDR1 and CDR2 sequences are WNHNN and SYGVQD (reference sequence). Trimming took 3 bases from V and 0 from J, leaving 3 bases between them. CDR3 length equals 13 residues. This CDR3 reads CASSEYSNQPQHF. CDR3 nucleotide sequence: TGCGCCAGCAGTGAATATAGCAATCAGCCCCAGCATTTT.

The rearrangement joins TRBV6-6 to TRBJ1-2, with 9 nucleotides matching TRBD1. The CDR3 runs to 16 residues. V lost 2 bases, J lost 7 bases, and 11 bases stayed unmatched. CDR1 is MNHNY and CDR2 is SVGAGI in the germline V gene (reference sequence). CDR3 region: CASSYPTLGTGFGYTF. The CDR3 bases are TGTGCCAGCAGTTACCCAACGCTTGGGACAGGGTTTGGCTACACCTTC.

The CDR3 DNA reads as TGTGCCTGGGATCCTAGTAGCTCCTACAATGAGCAGTTCTTC. Amino acid sequence: CAWDPSSSYNEQFF. V usage is TRBV30 and J usage is TRBJ2-1; D gene ambiguous. This CDR3 has 14 residues. Trimming left V 5 bases short and J 0 bases short, with 11 bases between. Germline V gene sequence: CDR1 GTSNPN, CDR2 SVGIG (reference sequence).

The CDR3 DNA sequence: TGCGCCAGCAGTGAGTGGGGACAGCAGGCCACTGAAGCTTTCTTT. Protein sequence: CASSEWGQQATEAFF. The chain recombines TRBV10-1 with TRBJ1-1; 7 nucleotides line up with TRBD1. CDR3 size: 15 residues. Germline loops: CDR1 WNHNN, CDR2 SYGVQD (reference sequence). Germline trimming cut 1 base from V and 4 bases from J; bases unmatched to any gene: 6.

The chain employs TRBV7-2 and TRBJ1-5; possibly TRBD1 for D (5 bases). CDR1 is SGHTA, CDR2 FQGNSA, per germline. This CDR3 comprises 15 residues. Between the trimmed V and J ends, which lost 2 bases and 7 bases, there was a span of 15 bases. In DNA form, the CDR3 reads TGTGCCAGCAGCTTAACGCGGGGGTCAGACCAGCCCCAGCATTTT. This encodes CASSLTRGSDQPQHF.

The chain links TRBV19 to TRBJ1-1; 8 bases align to TRBD1. The CDR3 contains 13 residues. The germline V gene has CDR1 LNHDA and CDR2 SQIVND (reference sequence). V dropped 8 bases and J dropped 7; count of bases not matched to a gene: 9. Here the CDR3 DNA reads TGTGCCAGTGCTTGGGCAGGGGGCGGTGAAGCTTTCTTT. This translates into CASAWAGGGEAFF.

In its sample, this clone was seen once. This chain joins TRBV5-1 and TRBJ2-3; perhaps TRBD1 as D (6 bases). V gave up 0 bases and J gave up 2 bases, with 7 bases separating them. From germline, CDR1 is SGHRS and CDR2 YFSETQ. The CDR3 extends over 14 amino acids. The CDR3 is CASSLVGATDTQYF. Written as DNA, the CDR3 is TGCGCCAGCAGCTTGGTGGGGGCCACAGATACGCAGTATTTT.

The count of this clone is one. The chain recombines TRBV4-3 with TRBJ1-1; 9 bases are shared with TRBD1. The V segment lost 0 bases and the J segment 12 bases; nucleotides outside the gene matches: 8. The germline V gene encodes CDR1 LGHNA and CDR2 YSLEER. The CDR3 totals 14 residues. Written as DNA, the CDR3 is TGCGCCAGCAGCCAAGATGGACAGGGGAACGATCCTTTCTTT. Translation gives CASSQDGQGNDPFF.

The rearrangement uses TRBV9 and TRBJ2-5, with D possibly TRBD1 on 6 matching bases. Germline V lookup: CDR1 SGDLS, CDR2 YYNGEE. V lost 3 bases and J lost 5, with 14 bases in between. The CDR3 has 14 amino acids. The CDR3 DNA sequence: TGTGCCAGCAGCGACGGAGACAGGCTGGAGACCCAGTACTTC. Its protein is CASSDGDRLETQYF.

The chain has TRBV9 and TRBJ2-7; D possibly corresponds to TRBD2 (6 bases). CDR3 length: 15 residues. The germline CDR1 and CDR2 sequences are SGDLS and YYNGEE. Deletions cut 3 bases from V and 1 base from J, with 14 bases between. The CDR3 DNA follows: TGTGCCAGCAGCGCTTCCGGGACTCTATCCTACGAGCAGTACTTC. Amino acid sequence: CASSASGTLSYEQYF.

A single count supports this clone. The chain couples TRBV9 to TRBJ2-5; 8 positions agree with TRBD2. CDR3 length equals 15 residues. V trimming: 4 bases; J trimming: 4 bases; junction bases outside the gene matches: 9. Germline V CDR1 and CDR2: SGDLS, YYNGEE. This CDR3 reads CASSPREGHIETQYF. In nucleotides, the CDR3 is TGTGCCAGCAGCCCACGGGAGGGACACATAGAGACCCAGTACTTC.

CDR3 coding DNA: TGTGCCTGTCCCGGGACAGACGGAGCAAAACTGTTTTTT. Protein: CACPGTDGAKLFF. The rearrangement joins TRBV30 to TRBJ1-4; 7 bases match TRBD1. CDR1 is GTSNPN and CDR2 is SVGIG in the germline V gene (reference sequence). Trimming at V came to 6 bases and at J to 10 bases, leaving 11 bases not matched to a gene. CDR3 length: 13 residues.

This chain connects TRBV7-2 to TRBJ1-1; 7 bases are a match to TRBD1. Looked up from germline, CDR1 is SGHTA and CDR2 is FQGNSA. V lost 2 bases to trimming and J lost 4 bases; unmatched junction nucleotides: 7. The CDR3 has 15 residues. CDR3 coding DNA: TGTGCCAGCAGCTTACCCAGGGGGACGAGCACTGAAGCTTTCTTT. It is translated as CASSLPRGTSTEAFF.

V usage is TRBV9 and J usage is TRBJ2-3; D is unresolved. Germline V gene lookup returns CDR1 SGDLS and CDR2 YYNGEE. The CDR3 totals 13 residues. The ends were cut back, 3 bases at V and 0 bases at J, with 5 bases in the middle. The CDR3 nucleotides read TGTGCCAGCAGCGATCAGAGCACAGATACGCAGTATTTT. It is translated as CASSDQSTDTQYF.

The chain links TRBV18 to TRBJ2-1, with 11 bases that match TRBD2. V shed 3 bases, J shed 12 bases, and the junction held 10 bases outside the gene matches. Germline CDR1 KGHSH, CDR2 LQKENI. The CDR3 is made up of 15 amino acids. The CDR3 nucleotides are TGTGCCAGCTCACCCGGAACTAGCGGGAGTTCGGTGCAGTTCTTC. Translating it yields CASSPGTSGSSVQFF.

This sequence joins TRBV7-2 and TRBJ2-2; D is uncertain. Germline CDR1 reads SGHTA; CDR2 reads FQGNSA. This CDR3 spans 12 amino acids. The V end was cut by 3 bases, the J end by 6 bases, with 5 bases between. CDR3 in DNA: TGTGCCAGCAGCTTGGGCGCCGGGGAGCTGTTTTTT. Encoded protein: CASSLGAGELFF. Combining the CDR3 with reference TRBV7-2 and TRBJ2-2 gives the whole variable domain GAGVSQSPSNKVTEKGKDVELRCDPISGHTALYWYRQSLGQGLEFLIYFQGNSAPDKSGLPSDRFSAERTGGSVSTLTIQRTQQEDSAVYLCASSLGAGELFFGEGSRLTVL.

This chain links TRBV5-1 with TRBJ2-1; 8 bases line up with TRBD2. With V trimmed by 5 bases and J by 6 bases, 13 bases remained unmatched. Germline CDR1 is SGHRS and CDR2 is YFSETQ. This CDR3 region has 16 residues. The DNA for the CDR3 is TGCGCCAGCAGGTCGGAGTTGGGACTAGGGTCCAATGAGCAGTTCTTC. Amino acid sequence: CASRSELGLGSNEQFF.

This rearrangement joins TRBV29-1 to TRBJ2-3; 12 bases map to TRBD2. CDR1 SQVTM and CDR2 ANQGSEA come from the germline V gene. With V trimmed by 8 bases and J by 3 bases, 15 bases remained unmatched. The CDR3 has 17 residues. CDR3 nucleotides: TGCAGCCCAATTCTAGCGGGGGGGCTTTTTGGGACAGATACGCAGTATTTT. It encodes CSPILAGGLFGTDTQYF.